The source of this T cell receptor beta chain is a study of human T cells and chemical hapten exposure. Trimming pared 1 base from V and 2 bases from J, leaving 13 bases between. Germline CDR1 and CDR2: MNHNS and SASEGT. This CDR3 region has 16 residues. Findings of the study overall: High-frequency TCRs, those above 1 in 1000, stayed the same after DPC sensitization.

Many counts were recorded for this clonotype. What it binds is unknown. Stated time point: healthy volunteer bleed at 2 weeks. The total RNA was obtained from whole blood that was not fractionated. Unique molecular identifiers were linked by the library to individual cDNA molecules. Original handling: The number of TCRs in each sample had a median of approximately 96,000 and spanned about 20,000 to 700,000. TCRdb processed the RACE reads anew with MiXCR; each CDR3 protein has one entry. The V and J calls were determined by TCRdb, not by the authors. This table holds about 50,000 distinct CDR3 sequences, 4.3% found once.

This receptor was obtained from a female donor in good health. Some clones in this sample may be carry-over from other donors' samples. The chain joins TRBV6-1 to TRBJ2-3; D may be TRBD2 (6 bases). Specimen: whole blood. As DNA, the CDR3 is TGTGCCAGCAGTGAAGTTGGCGGGGTGCTCACAGATACGCAGTATTTT. This codes for CASSEVGGVLTDTQYF.